Each of the 22 T cell receptor beta chains below was sequenced from the same sample in a study of blood T cell repertoires in COVID-19. Generated by immunoSEQ multiplex PCR, the TCRdb table keeps only in-frame clones and is missing some. The table records around 130,000 clones, about four fifths of them present only once. The sample taken for sequencing was peripheral blood. The receptors originated from a man aged 40-49 years with active or convalescent COVID-19.

This clone appeared once. This chain uses TRBV18 with TRBJ1-5; possible D gene TRBD1, 6 bases. This CDR3 is 17 amino acids long. Trimming left V 1 base short and J 2 bases short, with 15 bases between. From germline, CDR1 is KGHSH and CDR2 LQKENI. CDR3 coding DNA: TGTGCCAGCTCACCACGACGGGGGGCGGAGGGCAATCAGCCCCAGCATTTT. It yields the protein CASSPRRGAEGNQPQHF.

The rearrangement uses TRBV6-5 and TRBJ1-1, with D tentatively TRBD1 (5 bases). The germline V and J ends were trimmed by 7 bases and 0 bases, with 15 bases remaining between them. The CDR3 runs to 15 residues. Germline V gene sequence: CDR1 MNHEY, CDR2 SVGAGI. CDR3 residues: CASTHAGGLNTEAFF. CDR3 nucleotides: TGTGCCAGCACTCACGCCGGGGGACTGAACACTGAAGCTTTCTTT.

J is TRBJ1-1 and V is TRBV15; D perhaps matches TRBD1 (5 bases). Trimming removed 1 base at V and 3 bases at J, with 12 bases between. CDR3 length equals 15 residues. The germline V gene has CDR1 LNHNV and CDR2 YYDKDF (reference sequence). The CDR3 DNA follows: TGTGCCACCAGCAGAGCAAGGGGTTCGGACACTGAAGCTTTCTTT. Amino acid sequence: CATSRARGSDTEAFF.

V is TRBV19 and J is TRBJ1-5; tentatively, D is TRBD1 (5 bases). The CDR3 consists of 14 residues. V was clipped by 6 bases and J by 5 bases, with 14 bases between them. Per germline, CDR1 LNHDA and CDR2 SQIVND (reference sequence). CDR3 in DNA: TGTGCCAGTAGCCAGGGAGGCCGCGATCAGCCCCAGCATTTT. Translation gives CASSQGGRDQPQHF.

This chain connects TRBV5-1 to TRBJ2-6; the D is unclear. The CDR3 loop spans 15 amino acids. Trimming stripped 4 bases from V and 0 bases from J, with 8 bases between. CDR1 and CDR2 from the germline V gene are SGHRS and YFSETQ. The CDR3 sequence: CASSITASGANVLTF. The CDR3 DNA follows: TGCGCCAGCAGCATTACAGCCTCTGGGGCCAACGTCCTGACTTTC. Full variable domain (missing parts from reference TRBV5-1 and TRBJ2-6): KAGVTQTPRYLIKTRGQQVTLSCSPISGHRSVSWYQQTPGQGLQFLFEYFSETQRNKGNFPGRFSGRQFSNSRSEMNVSTLELGDSALYLCASSITASGANVLTFGAGSRLTVL.

J is TRBJ1-1 and V is TRBV18; D is perhaps TRBD1 (6 bases). The V gene's germline CDR1 is KGHSH and CDR2 LQKENI. The CDR3 loop spans 16 amino acids. Trimming left V 2 bases short and J 0 bases short, with 13 bases between. The chain's CDR3 is CASSPGGGRVNTEAFF. As DNA, the CDR3 is TGTGCCAGCTCACCAGGCGGGGGCAGGGTGAACACTGAAGCTTTCTTT.

V and J are TRBV6-2 or TRBV6-3 and TRBJ2-4; TRBD1 agrees at 9 bases. Germline V lookup: CDR1 MNHEY, CDR2 SVGEGT. The CDR3 is 16 amino acids. J gave up 5 bases and V 4 bases, and 9 bases lay outside the gene matches. The CDR3 protein is CASSSYGQGSQNIQYF. DNA of the CDR3: TGTGCCAGCAGTTCTTATGGACAGGGGTCCCAAAACATTCAGTACTTC.

The chain couples TRBV12-3 or TRBV12-4 to TRBJ2-5, with a tentative D call TRBD2 (6 bases). Trimming cost V 6 bases and J 5 bases, with 13 bases left between them. The CDR3 has 13 residues. CDR3 loop: CASSTTSGETQYF. DNA of the CDR3: TGTGCCAGCAGCACGACTAGTGGGGAGACCCAGTACTTC.

This rearrangement joins TRBV18 to TRBJ1-6; TRBD1 aligns across 11 bases. J lost 10 bases, V lost 3 bases, and 5 bases had no gene match. The CDR3 totals 15 residues. Germline V gene data show CDR1 as KGHSH and CDR2 as LQKENI. The DNA for the CDR3 is TGTGCCAGCTCACCCCTGGACAGGGGGCAATCACCCCTCCACTTT. The encoded protein is CASSPLDRGQSPLHF.

The gene calls are TRBV5-1 and TRBJ2-1; 11 nucleotides agree with TRBD2. The CDR3 consists of 15 residues. J was trimmed by 8 bases and V by 3 bases; bases with no gene match: 7. CDR1 SGHRS and CDR2 YFSETQ come from the germline V gene. The CDR3 region is CASSYSGGALDEQFF. In DNA form, the CDR3 reads TGCGCCAGCAGCTATAGCGGGGGGGCCTTAGATGAGCAGTTCTTC.

J is TRBJ2-7 and V is TRBV10-3, with 10 bases matching TRBD2. The germline CDR1 and CDR2 sequences are ENHRY and SYGVKD. Trimming at V came to 6 bases and at J to 6 bases, leaving 11 bases not matched to a gene. The CDR3 runs 15 residues. The CDR3 DNA follows: TGTGCCATCAGACGTAGCGGGGGGACGAGTGGCGAGCAGTACTTC. This gives the protein CAIRRSGGTSGEQYF.

The chain couples TRBV7-2 to TRBJ1-5; a possible D gene is TRBD1 (5 bases). This CDR3 is 16 amino acids long. Germline V gives CDR1 SGHTA, CDR2 FQGNSA. Trimming took 3 bases from V and 0 from J, leaving 12 bases between them. CDR3 in DNA: TGTGCCAGCAGCTTTACGACAGTCTATAGCAATCAGCCCCAGCATTTT. Its translation: CASSFTTVYSNQPQHF.

This clone was seen a single time. V is TRBV2 and J is TRBJ2-4, with 8 bases lining up with TRBD1. The germline V gene has CDR1 SNHLY and CDR2 FYNNEI. Germline trimming cut 7 bases from V and 7 bases from J; bases unmatched to any gene: 12. The CDR3 loop spans 15 amino acids. CDR3 loop: CASTEGQANGNIQYF. The CDR3 nucleotides are TGTGCCAGCACCGAGGGACAGGCCAACGGGAACATTCAGTACTTC.

This sequence joins TRBV4-3 and TRBJ2-1; TRBD2 matches 9 bases. Germline loops: CDR1 LGHNA, CDR2 YSLEER. The CDR3 spans 18 residues. V lost 4 bases to trimming and J lost 6 bases; unmatched junction nucleotides: 16. The CDR3 here is CASSRETLSGGATNEQFF. CDR3 DNA sequence: TGCGCCAGCAGCCGTGAAACCCTTAGCGGGGGCGCAACCAATGAGCAGTTCTTC.

This chain links TRBV5-4 with TRBJ1-2, with a weak D call TRBD1 (5 bases). The length of the CDR3 is 14 residues. Trimming pared 4 bases from V and 4 bases from J, leaving 14 bases between. Per germline, CDR1 SGHNT and CDR2 YYREEE (reference sequence). The CDR3 sequence is CASSMFGAAYGYTF. In nucleotides, the CDR3 is TGTGCCAGCAGCATGTTTGGGGCCGCCTATGGCTACACCTTC.

This sequence joins TRBV19 and TRBJ2-1, with TRBD1 matching over 9 bases. The CDR3 totals 15 residues. V shed 7 bases and J 6 bases; nucleotides not matched to a gene: 10. Germline V gene sequence: CDR1 LNHDA, CDR2 SQIVND (reference sequence). For the CDR3, the DNA is TGTGCCAGTACCAACCCGACAGGGGGGGTCAATGAGCAGTTCTTC. This sequence encodes CASTNPTGGVNEQFF.

The rearrangement joins TRBV4-1 to TRBJ1-4; D not resolved. CDR1 MGHRA and CDR2 YSYEKL come from the germline V gene. Trimming stripped 0 bases from V and 8 bases from J, with 13 bases between. CDR3 size: 15 residues. CDR3 in DNA: TGCGCCAGCAGCCAAGATATAACAGTTTGGGAAAAACTGTTTTTT. Translation gives CASSQDITVWEKLFF.

About this clone: The same CDR3 can be traced to other DNA sequences in this sample. The rearrangement joins TRBV4-3 to TRBJ2-7, with 7 bases that match TRBD1. Germline CDR1 and CDR2: LGHNA and YSLEER. J lost 2 bases, V lost 0 bases, and 1 base had no gene match. The CDR3 has 14 amino acids. The CDR3: CASSQEGGTYEQYF. CDR3 in DNA: TGCGCCAGCAGCCAAGAAGGGGGCACCTACGAGCAGTACTTC.

The CDR3 DNA follows: TGTGCCAGCTCACGCGCCCTGAACACTGAAGCTTTCTTT. This sequence encodes CASSRALNTEAFF. The gene calls are TRBV18 and TRBJ1-1, with D uncertain. This CDR3 is 13 amino acids long. The germline V and J ends were trimmed by 4 bases and 0 bases, with 6 bases remaining between them. Germline V gene sequence: CDR1 KGHSH, CDR2 LQKENI.

This clone qualifies as medium-sized. The chain recombines TRBV7-3 with TRBJ2-5, with 7 bases aligning to TRBD1. With 4 bases clipped from V and 5 bases from J, the junction kept 7 bases outside the gene matches. CDR1 is SGHTA and CDR2 is FQGTGA in the germline V gene. The CDR3 loop spans 14 amino acids. CDR3 sequence (DNA): TGTGCCAGCAGCTCCTCAGGGGGAATGGAGACCCAGTACTTC. Translated, it gives CASSSSGGMETQYF.

The V and J genes are TRBV5-1 and TRBJ1-5, with D maybe TRBD1 (6 bases). There are 14 residues in the CDR3. Trimming took off 0 bases at V and 6 bases at J, with 10 bases between the two ends. Germline CDR1 reads SGHRS; CDR2 reads YFSETQ. CDR3 sequence: CASSLEGGGQPQHF. In DNA form, the CDR3 reads TGCGCCAGCAGCTTGGAAGGGGGGGGTCAGCCCCAGCATTTT.

This clone was recorded once. The chain has TRBV3-1 (or the pseudogene TRBV3-2) and TRBJ1-2; TRBD1 agrees at 8 bases. This CDR3 region has 15 residues. Per germline, CDR1 LGHDT and CDR2 YNNKEL (reference sequence). The junction had 4 bases not matched to a gene; V was cut back by 0 bases and J by 4 bases. The CDR3 here is CASSQEDRGSYGYTF. The DNA of the CDR3 is TGTGCCAGCAGCCAAGAAGACAGGGGCAGCTATGGCTACACCTTC.